These 4 T cell receptor beta chains share one sample of origin, sequenced in a study of long-term antiretroviral therapy in people with HIV. Run at survey level, the immunoSEQ assay was version v3.0. Sequencing was performed with immunoSEQ multiplex PCR; in TCRdb, only in-frame clones are kept and a portion is missing. The sample has approximately 9,600 clones, less than 90% seen once. The sample consisted of unsorted PBMCs, taken 0.3 years before starting antiretroviral therapy. Every receptor here comes from a man younger than 40 with HIV.

The rearrangement links TRBV9 to TRBJ2-1; 12 bases match TRBD2. In germline, CDR1 is SGDLS, CDR2 YYNGEE. J was trimmed by 2 bases and V by 3 bases; bases with no gene match: 18. This CDR3 comprises 21 residues. CDR3 DNA: TGTGCCAGCAGCGCCGACCCGGGGCTAGCGGGGGGGATAGCTCCCTACAATGAGCAGTTCTTC. Translation: CASSADPGLAGGIAPYNEQFF.

The chain combines TRBV6-5 with TRBJ2-2; 9 bases line up with TRBD1. CDR1 and CDR2 from the germline V gene are MNHEY and SVGAGI. CDR3 size: 15 residues. J gave up 6 bases and V 7 bases, and 9 bases lay outside the gene matches. CDR3 sequence reads: CASISGTGRPGELFF. The CDR3 bases are TGTGCCAGCATCAGCGGGACAGGGCGGCCCGGGGAGCTGTTTTTT.

The rearrangement joins TRBV2 to TRBJ1-4, with TRBD1 identical over 8 bases. This CDR3 is 12 amino acids long. Germline CDR1 is SNHLY and CDR2 is FYNNEI. V lost 7 bases and J lost 8; bases outside the gene matches: 3. Written as DNA, the CDR3 is TGTGCCAGCAACGACAGGGGAGAAAAACTGTTTTTT. It is translated as CASNDRGEKLFF. Complete variable domain (other parts from reference TRBV2 and TRBJ1-4): EPEVTQTPSHQVTQMGQEVILRCVPISNHLYFYWYRQILGQKVEFLVSFYNNEISEKSEIFDDQFSVERPDGSNFTLKIRSTKLEDSAMYFCASNDRGEKLFFGSGTQLSVL.

The genes are TRBV29-1 and TRBJ1-4; D not certain. The CDR3 totals 13 residues. Germline V gene lookup returns CDR1 SQVTM and CDR2 ANQGSEA. Trimming took 3 bases from V and 3 from J, leaving 8 bases between them. The CDR3 region is CSVDAQSNEKLFF. The CDR3 DNA follows: TGCAGCGTTGATGCCCAGTCTAATGAAAAACTGTTTTTT.